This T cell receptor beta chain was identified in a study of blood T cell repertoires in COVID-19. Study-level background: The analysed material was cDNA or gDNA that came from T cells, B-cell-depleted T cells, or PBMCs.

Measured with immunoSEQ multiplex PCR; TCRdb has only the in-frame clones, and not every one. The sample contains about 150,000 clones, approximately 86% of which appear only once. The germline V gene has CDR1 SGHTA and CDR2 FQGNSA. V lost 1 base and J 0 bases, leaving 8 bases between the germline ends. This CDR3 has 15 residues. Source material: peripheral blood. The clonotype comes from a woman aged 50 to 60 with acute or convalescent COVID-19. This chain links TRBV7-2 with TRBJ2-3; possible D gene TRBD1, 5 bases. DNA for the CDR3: TGTGCCAGCAGCTTAGGGACAACTAGCACAGATACGCAGTATTTT. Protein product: CASSLGTTSTDTQYF.